This paragraph reports one T cell receptor (beta chain). Antigen specificity is unknown. The data derive from a study of metastatic and nonmetastatic thyroid tumors. Whole-study context: It was across blood and tumor or nodule tissue from malignant and benign thyroid patients that repertoires were compared. Study-level results: As reported, TCR beta diversity in blood and tumor was significantly higher in malignant thyroid tumors than in benign nodules.

Prior to thyroid surgery, none of the patients had received any treatment. Original processing methods: Clinicopathological groups differed in CDR3, with these differences serving to build a distant-metastasis classifier for papillary thyroid cancer. TCRdb redid the clone calls on the PCR reads using MiXCR. In this record, the V and J calls reflect TCRdb's handling and not the investigators' own analysis. The sample consists of around 22,000 clones, around a fifth of them appearing once. The sequencing input was tumor tissue. The receptor was isolated from a female donor with papillary thyroid cancer or a benign thyroid nodule (not recorded which). Some clones in this sample may be carry-over from other donors' samples.

The CDR3 region has the DNA TGCGCCAGCAGCCCGGCCCCGGGGGCGGGGGATACGCAGTATTTT. It translates to CASSPAPGAGDTQYF. V gene TRBV5-1 combines with J gene TRBJ2-3; the D call may be TRBD1 or TRBD2 (6 bases each). Germline V gene data show CDR1 as SGHRS and CDR2 as YFSETQ. CDR3 length: 15 residues. The V end was cut by 4 bases, the J end by 6 bases, with 18 bases between.